The clone carrying this T cell receptor (beta chain) appeared many times. No antigen is known for it. The record originates from a study of T-cell reconstitution after alpha-beta-depleted transplantation in children. Broader study findings: T-cell counts and diversity at one year post-transplant came mainly from newly produced T cells. Expanded graft clones, several hundred of them, were reportedly the source of alpha-beta T cells about two months after transplant. Surviving recipient T cells and intrathymic progenitors accounted for some patients' high TCRbeta diversity at day 60.

Unique molecular identifiers featured in how the TCRbeta library was prepared. MiXCR was run by TCRdb on the PCR reads, yielding one entry per CDR3 protein. In the table there are over 150,000 distinct CDR3 sequences, approximately 6.9% of which are singletons. V gave up 5 bases and J gave up 3 bases; unmatched junction bases: 6. The CDR3 spans 14 residues. Germline lookup yields CDR1 MDHEN and CDR2 SYDVKM. The rearrangement joins TRBV28 to TRBJ2-7, with 8 bases lining up with TRBD1. This receptor was taken from a boy aged 2-15 years with acute lymphoblastic leukemia, due to receive a stem cell transplant. Sequenced material: PBMCs, taken before TCRalphabeta/CD19-depleted stem cell transplant. This CDR3 is CASSTGTGGYEQYF. DNA for the CDR3: TGTGCCAGCAGTACCGGGACAGGAGGCTACGAGCAGTACTTC.